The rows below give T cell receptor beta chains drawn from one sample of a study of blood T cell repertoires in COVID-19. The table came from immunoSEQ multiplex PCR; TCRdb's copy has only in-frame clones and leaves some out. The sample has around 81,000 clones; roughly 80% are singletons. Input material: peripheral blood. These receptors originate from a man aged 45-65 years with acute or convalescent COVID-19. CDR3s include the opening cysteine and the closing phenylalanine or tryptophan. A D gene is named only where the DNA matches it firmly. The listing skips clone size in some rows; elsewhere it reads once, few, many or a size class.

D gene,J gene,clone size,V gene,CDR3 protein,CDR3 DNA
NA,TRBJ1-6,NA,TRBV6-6,CASSYGTTYNSPLHF,TGTGCCAGCAGTTACGGGACAACGTATAATTCACCCCTCCACTTT
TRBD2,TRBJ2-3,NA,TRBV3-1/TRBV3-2,CASSQDQFAGVKGSTDTQYF,TGTGCCAGCAGCCAAGATCAGTTTGCGGGAGTGAAGGGGAGCACAGATACGCAGTATTTT
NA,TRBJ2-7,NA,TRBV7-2,CASSSETVLYEQYF,TGTGCCAGCAGCTCAGAGACAGTGCTCTACGAGCAGTACTTC
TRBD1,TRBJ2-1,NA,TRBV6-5,CATLPAWTGSNEQFF,TGTGCCACCCTCCCAGCATGGACAGGGTCCAATGAGCAGTTCTTC
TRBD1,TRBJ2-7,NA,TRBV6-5,CASSTSQGAAYEQYF,TGTGCCAGCAGTACCAGCCAGGGGGCCGCCTACGAGCAGTACTTC
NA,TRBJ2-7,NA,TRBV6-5,CASSYSWAYSYEQYF,TGTGCCAGCAGTTACTCCTGGGCCTACTCCTACGAGCAGTACTTC
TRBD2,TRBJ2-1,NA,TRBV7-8,CATTLAGGSPYNEQFF,TGTGCCACTACGTTAGCGGGAGGATCTCCATACAATGAGCAGTTCTTC
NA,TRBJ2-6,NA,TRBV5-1,CASTDSFSGANVLTF,TGCGCCAGCACGGACAGCTTCTCTGGGGCCAACGTCCTGACTTTC
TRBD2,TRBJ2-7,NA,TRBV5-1,CASSLVAGGFNEQYF,TGCGCCAGCAGCTTGGTTGCGGGGGGGTTTAACGAGCAGTACTTC
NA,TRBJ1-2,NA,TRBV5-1,CASSLGTDYGYTF,TGCGCCAGCAGCTTGGGGACTGACTATGGCTACACCTTC
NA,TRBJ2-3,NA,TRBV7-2,CASTPEGSRKTQYF,TGTGCCAGCACCCCAGAGGGTTCCCGAAAAACGCAGTATTTT
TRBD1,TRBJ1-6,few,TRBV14,CASRGQGDSPLHF,TGTGCCAGCAGGGGACAGGGAGATTCACCCCTCCACTTT
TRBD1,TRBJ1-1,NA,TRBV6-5,CASSQTGNEAFF,TGTGCCAGCAGTCAGACAGGGAATGAAGCTTTCTTT
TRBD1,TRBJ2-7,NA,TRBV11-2,CASSQNRDSSYEQYF,TGTGCCAGCAGCCAAAACCGGGACAGTAGCTACGAGCAGTACTTC
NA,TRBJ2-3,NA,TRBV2,CASSEGLHSTDTQYF,TGTGCCAGCAGTGAAGGACTTCATAGCACAGATACGCAGTATTTT
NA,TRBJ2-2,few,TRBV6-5,CASSMGARTGELFF,TGTGCCAGCAGCATGGGGGCGCGGACCGGGGAGCTGTTTTTT
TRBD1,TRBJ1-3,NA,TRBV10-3,CATRRQGNSGNTIYF,TGTGCCACCCGGAGACAGGGAAACTCTGGAAACACCATATATTTT
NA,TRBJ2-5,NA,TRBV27,CASRDTWLRETQYF,TGTGCCAGCAGGGACACCTGGTTAAGGGAGACCCAGTACTTC
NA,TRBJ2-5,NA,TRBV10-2,CASGDWETQYF,TGCGCCAGCGGGGACTGGGAGACCCAGTACTTC
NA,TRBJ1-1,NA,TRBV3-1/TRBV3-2,CASSQGSQGITEAFF,TGTGCCAGCAGCCAAGGCTCACAGGGAATCACTGAAGCTTTCTTT
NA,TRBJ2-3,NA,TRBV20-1,CSASSGIRASSGTDTQYF,TGCAGTGCTAGTTCCGGGATAAGGGCCTCCTCTGGCACAGATACGCAGTATTTT
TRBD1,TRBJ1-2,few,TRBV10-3,CAIETTGGYGYTF,TGTGCCATCGAGACGACAGGGGGCTATGGCTACACCTTC
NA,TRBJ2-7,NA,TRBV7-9,CASSLGAQNYEQYF,TGTGCCAGCAGCTTAGGGGCCCAGAACTACGAGCAGTACTTC
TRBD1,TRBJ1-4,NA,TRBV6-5,CASSHRGTNEKLFF,TGTGCCAGCAGCCACAGGGGAACTAATGAAAAACTGTTTTTT
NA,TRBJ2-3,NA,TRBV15,CATSRFGTPTSGTDTQYF,TGTGCCACCAGCAGATTCGGGACACCCACTTCGGGCACAGATACGCAGTATTTT
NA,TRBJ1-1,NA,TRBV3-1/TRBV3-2,CASSQRGQNEAFF,TGTGCCAGCAGCCAAAGAGGGCAAAATGAAGCTTTCTTT
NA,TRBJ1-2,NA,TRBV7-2,CASSLDAGSAYGYTF,TGTGCCAGCAGCTTAGATGCAGGGTCGGCCTATGGCTACACCTTC
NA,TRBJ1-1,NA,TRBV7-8,CASSLATTNTEAFF,TGTGCCAGCAGCTTAGCGACAACGAACACTGAAGCTTTCTTT
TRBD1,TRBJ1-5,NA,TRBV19,CASSTRGQGEGNQPQHF,TGTGCCAGTAGTACTCGAGGACAGGGTGAAGGCAATCAGCCCCAGCATTTT
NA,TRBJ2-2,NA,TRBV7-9,CASNQLGGELFF,TGTGCCAGCAACCAACTCGGCGGGGAGCTGTTTTTT
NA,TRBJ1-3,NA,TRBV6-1,CASSEALLSSGNTIYF,TGTGCCAGCAGTGAAGCGCTCCTAAGCTCTGGAAACACCATATATTTT
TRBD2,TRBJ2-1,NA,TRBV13,CASSYGTSGSTSYNEQFF,TGTGCCAGCAGCTACGGGACTAGCGGGAGTACGTCCTACAATGAGCAGTTCTTC
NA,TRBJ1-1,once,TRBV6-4,CASTPQSNPRGTEAFF,TGTGCCAGCACACCCCAGTCGAACCCAAGGGGTACTGAAGCTTTCTTT
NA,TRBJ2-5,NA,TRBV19,CASSISFRGSRLETQYF,TGTGCCAGTAGTATCTCCTTTCGAGGGAGTCGGTTGGAGACCCAGTACTTC
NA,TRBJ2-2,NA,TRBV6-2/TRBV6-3,CASSIVGTYGELFF,TGTGCCAGCAGTATAGTCGGGACTTACGGGGAGCTGTTTTTT
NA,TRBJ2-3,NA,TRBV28,CASRSSTDTQYF,TGTGCCAGCAGGAGTAGCACAGATACGCAGTATTTT
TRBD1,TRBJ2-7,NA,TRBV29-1,CSVEYGTDYEQYF,TGCAGCGTTGAATATGGGACAGACTACGAGCAGTACTTC
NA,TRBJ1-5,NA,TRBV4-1,CASSQGQTYSNQPQHF,TGCGCCAGCAGCCAAGGGCAGACTTATAGCAATCAGCCCCAGCATTTT
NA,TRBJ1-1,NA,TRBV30,CAWTRGGYTEAFF,TGTGCCTGGACCCGGGGGGGGTACACTGAAGCTTTCTTT
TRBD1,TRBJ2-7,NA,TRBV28,CASSFVQGTDEQYF,TGTGCCAGCAGTTTTGTGCAGGGGACAGACGAGCAGTACTTC
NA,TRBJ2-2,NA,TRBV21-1,CASSLKVGREKEGTGELFF,TGTGCCAGCAGTCTCAAGGTGGGTCGGGAGAAGGAAGGAACCGGGGAGCTGTTTTTT
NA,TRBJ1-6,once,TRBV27,CASSLRLLDSPLHF,TGTGCCAGCAGTTTGAGGCTCCTCGATTCACCCCTCCACTTT
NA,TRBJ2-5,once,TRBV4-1,CASSHEPGVRETQYF,TGCGCCAGCAGCCATGAACCGGGAGTAAGAGAGACCCAGTACTTC
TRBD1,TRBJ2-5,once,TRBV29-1,CSVVGTGETQYF,TGCAGCGTTGTTGGGACAGGGGAGACCCAGTACTTC
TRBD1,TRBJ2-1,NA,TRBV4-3,CASSQEPGQAPYNEQFF,TGCGCCAGCAGCCAAGAACCGGGACAGGCTCCCTACAATGAGCAGTTCTTC
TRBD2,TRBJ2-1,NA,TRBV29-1,CSGSGSSYNEQFF,TGCAGCGGTAGCGGGAGCTCCTACAATGAGCAGTTCTTC
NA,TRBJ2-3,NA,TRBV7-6,CASSSSQGAENTQYF,TGTGCCAGCAGCTCCTCTCAGGGCGCGGAGAATACGCAGTATTTT
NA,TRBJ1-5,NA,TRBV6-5,CASSLDSGNQPQHF,TGTGCCAGCAGTCTCGACAGTGGCAATCAGCCCCAGCATTTT
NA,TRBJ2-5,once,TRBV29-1,CSGAGGPAGETQYF,TGCAGCGGGGCCGGGGGGCCGGCGGGAGAGACCCAGTACTTC
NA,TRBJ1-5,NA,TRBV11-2,CASSLDLGAGQPQHF,TGTGCCAGCAGCTTAGATTTAGGGGCAGGGCAGCCCCAGCATTTT
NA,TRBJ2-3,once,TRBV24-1,CATSDLFPATADYTDTQYF,TGTGCCACCAGTGATTTGTTCCCTGCCACAGCAGACTACACAGATACGCAGTATTTT
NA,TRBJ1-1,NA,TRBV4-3,CASSQQGTKSEAFF,TGCGCCAGCAGCCAACAGGGGACGAAGTCTGAAGCTTTCTTT
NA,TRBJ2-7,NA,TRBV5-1,CASSTTGISYEQYF,TGCGCCAGCAGCACAACAGGTATCTCCTACGAGCAGTACTTC
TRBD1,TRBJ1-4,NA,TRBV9,CASRATGGEYEKLFF,TGTGCCAGCAGAGCAACAGGGGGCGAGTATGAAAAACTGTTTTTT
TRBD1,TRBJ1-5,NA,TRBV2,CASRENTGGGRSQPQHF,TGTGCCAGCAGGGAAAATACAGGGGGCGGTCGAAGTCAGCCCCAGCATTTT
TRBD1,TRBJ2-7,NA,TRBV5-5,CASSLGQGYGEQYF,TGTGCCAGCAGCCTAGGACAGGGGTATGGCGAGCAGTACTTC
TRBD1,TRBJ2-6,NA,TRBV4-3,CASSRQGASGANVLTF,TGCGCCAGCAGCCGACAGGGGGCGTCTGGGGCCAACGTCCTGACTTTC
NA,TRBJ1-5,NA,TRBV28,CASSPGGFNQPQHF,TGTGCCAGCAGCCCGGGCGGGTTCAATCAGCCCCAGCATTTT
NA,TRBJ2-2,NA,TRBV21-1,CASSRYRDRGVSTGELFF,TGTGCCAGCAGCAGGTACCGGGACAGGGGTGTGAGCACCGGGGAGCTGTTTTTT
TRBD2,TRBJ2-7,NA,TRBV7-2,CASSPGRGSYEQYF,TGTGCCAGCAGTCCCGGGAGGGGGTCCTACGAGCAGTACTTC